A selection of T cell receptor beta chains follows, all from one sample in a study of cytomegalovirus exposure and HLA in healthy donors. Using immunoSEQ multiplex PCR, the repertoire was profiled, and TCRdb retains in-frame clones only, with some absent. The data show over 110,000 clones, around 75% seen once. The sequenced material came from PBMCs. These TCRs come from a female donor in good health and CMV-seronegative. The CDR3 runs from the conserved cysteine through the conserved F or W. Fields, in order: clone size, J gene, V gene, CDR3 protein. Clone size, where shown, is once, few, many, or a class for clones that have expanded.

NA | TRBJ1-1 | TRBV28 | CASSSAGTEAFF
few | TRBJ2-7 | TRBV10-3 | CAISVTGSSYEQYF
NA | TRBJ2-3 | TRBV27 | CASSFRQTRFKTSTDTQYF
NA | TRBJ2-5 | TRBV11-2 | CASRVGGSETQYF
few | TRBJ2-1 | TRBV6-1 | CASSEVGQGSGNEQFF
NA | TRBJ1-5 | TRBV18 | CASSPSIGTGGFQPQHF
NA | TRBJ2-7 | TRBV5-6 | CASSFGTGVREQYF
once | TRBJ1-6 | TRBV5-5 | CASSLTGDESPLHF
NA | TRBJ2-2 | TRBV7-9 | CASSTRSNTGELFF
NA | TRBJ1-3 | TRBV28 | CASTADSYSGNTIYF
NA | TRBJ1-5 | TRBV9 | CASSPGGGAGQPQHF
NA | TRBJ1-1 | TRBV10-3 | CAISESQGARTEAFF
NA | TRBJ2-7 | TRBV15 | CATSRAASGGYEQYF
NA | TRBJ1-1 | TRBV6-5 | CASSTGDLVTEAFF
NA | TRBJ1-1 | TRBV18 | CASSPLTGGGITEAFF
NA | TRBJ2-5 | TRBV5-1 | CASSSPPGTQYF
NA | TRBJ2-1 | TRBV12-5 | CASGLLVGGYNEQFF
once | TRBJ2-2 | TRBV9 | CASSRLGGNTGELFF
NA | TRBJ2-3 | TRBV5-1 | CASSSEGGAIDTQYF
NA | TRBJ2-7 | TRBV7-2 | CASSFWGVEQYF
NA | TRBJ2-1 | TRBV6-9 | CAKGRLAGGKGYNEQFF
NA | TRBJ2-3 | TRBV6-1 | CASSDLTGTSGRTSTDTQYF
NA | TRBJ1-1 | TRBV7-6 | CASSHTGNTEAFF
NA | TRBJ2-7 | TRBV11-2 | CASSLDTGQTYEQYF
few | TRBJ2-7 | TRBV6-5 | CASSFGLAGSYEQYF
NA | TRBJ2-7 | TRBV5-1 | CASSLVGQTYEQYF
NA | TRBJ1-2 | TRBV5-5 | CASSPRGGQGSGYTF
NA | TRBJ2-5 | TRBV7-3 | CASSQRFGETQYF
NA | TRBJ2-5 | TRBV5-1 | CASSFTGVGETQYF
NA | TRBJ2-7 | TRBV7-9 | CSSSKTVSEQYF
few | TRBJ1-1 | TRBV29-1 | CSVVRGGTEAFF
NA | TRBJ2-5 | TRBV7-2 | CASSLGSVGETQYF
NA | TRBJ1-2 | TRBV9 | CASSPGAAYGYTF
NA | TRBJ1-5 | TRBV10-3 | CAISGSQGNQPQHF
NA | TRBJ2-5 | TRBV5-8 | CASSLAGRGTQYF